Described below is a single T cell receptor (beta chain) sequence and its context. The CDR3 loop spans 17 amino acids. V gave up 4 bases and J gave up 3 bases; unmatched junction bases: 9. Germline V gene data show CDR1 as MNHNS and CDR2 as SASEGT. Assay used: immunoSEQ multiplex PCR; TCRdb lists only in-frame clones, some missing. The sample contains around 100,000 clones, roughly 90% of which appear only once. This sample is part of a study of blood T cell repertoires in COVID-19. V and J are TRBV6-1 and TRBJ1-2, with 12 bases matching TRBD1. The TCR was taken from a man aged 50 to 59 with active COVID-19. The material sequenced was peripheral blood. The CDR3 DNA reads as TGTGCCAGCAGTGGGAGACCGGGACAGGGGGCTTACTATGGCTACACCTTC. Translated, it gives CASSGRPGQGAYYGYTF.